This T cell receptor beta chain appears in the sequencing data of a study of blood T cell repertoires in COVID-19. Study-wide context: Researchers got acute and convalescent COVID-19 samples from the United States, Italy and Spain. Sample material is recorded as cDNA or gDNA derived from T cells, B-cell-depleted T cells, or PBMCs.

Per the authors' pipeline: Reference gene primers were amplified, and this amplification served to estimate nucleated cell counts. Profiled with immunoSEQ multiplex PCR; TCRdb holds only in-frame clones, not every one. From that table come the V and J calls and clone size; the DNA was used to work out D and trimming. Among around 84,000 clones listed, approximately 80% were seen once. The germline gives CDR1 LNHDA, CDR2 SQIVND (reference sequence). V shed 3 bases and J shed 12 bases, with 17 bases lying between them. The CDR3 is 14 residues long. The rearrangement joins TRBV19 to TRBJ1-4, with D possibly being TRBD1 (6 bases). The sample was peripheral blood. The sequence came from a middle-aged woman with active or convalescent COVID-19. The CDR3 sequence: CASSIDGYRVELFF. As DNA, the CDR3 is TGTGCCAGTAGTATTGACGGATACAGGGTTGAACTGTTTTTT. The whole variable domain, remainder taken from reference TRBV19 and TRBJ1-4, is DGGITQSPKYLFRKEGQNVTLSCEQNLNHDAMYWYRQDPGQGLRLIYYSQIVNDFQKGDIAEGYSVSREKKESFPLTVTSAQKNPTAFYLCASSIDGYRVELFFGSGTQLSVL.